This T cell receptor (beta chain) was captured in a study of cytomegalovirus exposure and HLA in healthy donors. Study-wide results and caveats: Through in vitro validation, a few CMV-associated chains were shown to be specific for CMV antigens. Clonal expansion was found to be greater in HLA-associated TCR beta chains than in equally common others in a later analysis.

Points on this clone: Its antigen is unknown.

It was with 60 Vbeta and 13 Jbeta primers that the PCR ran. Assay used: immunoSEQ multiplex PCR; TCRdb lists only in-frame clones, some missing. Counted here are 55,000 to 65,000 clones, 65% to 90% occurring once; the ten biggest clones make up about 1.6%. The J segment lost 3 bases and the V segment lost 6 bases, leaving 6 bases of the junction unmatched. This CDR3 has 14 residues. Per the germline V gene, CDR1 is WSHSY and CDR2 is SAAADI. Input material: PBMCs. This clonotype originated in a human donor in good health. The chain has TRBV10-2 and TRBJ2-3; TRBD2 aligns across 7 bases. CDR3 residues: CASSALRGTDTQYF. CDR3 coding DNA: TGCGCCAGCAGCGCTTTGCGGGGGACAGATACGCAGTATTTT.